This T cell receptor (beta chain) appears in the sequencing data of a study of blood T cell repertoires in COVID-19. Germline CDR1 and CDR2: LNHDA and SQIVND (reference sequence). Between the trimmed V and J ends, which lost 10 bases and 9 bases, there was a span of 13 bases. The CDR3 contains 12 residues. TCRdb's copy holds only in-frame clones and misses some; the assay was immunoSEQ multiplex PCR. The sample lists roughly 300,000 clones, over 75% seen once, with roughly 4% in the top ten. This clone showed up just once. In assigning cohorts, the study relied on participant-reported clinical history. Among Cohort 3 donors, those recovered had two negative PCRs, clearance, or symptom resolution.

The specimen was PBMCs or T cells enriched from blood (not recorded which). This chain uses TRBV19 with TRBJ1-6, with D unresolved. This clonotype was sampled from a man aged 25 to 45 who had recovered from COVID-19. CDR3 amino acids: CATAEKVSPLHF. The CDR3, as DNA: TGTGCCACCGCGGAGAAGGTTTCACCCCTCCACTTT.